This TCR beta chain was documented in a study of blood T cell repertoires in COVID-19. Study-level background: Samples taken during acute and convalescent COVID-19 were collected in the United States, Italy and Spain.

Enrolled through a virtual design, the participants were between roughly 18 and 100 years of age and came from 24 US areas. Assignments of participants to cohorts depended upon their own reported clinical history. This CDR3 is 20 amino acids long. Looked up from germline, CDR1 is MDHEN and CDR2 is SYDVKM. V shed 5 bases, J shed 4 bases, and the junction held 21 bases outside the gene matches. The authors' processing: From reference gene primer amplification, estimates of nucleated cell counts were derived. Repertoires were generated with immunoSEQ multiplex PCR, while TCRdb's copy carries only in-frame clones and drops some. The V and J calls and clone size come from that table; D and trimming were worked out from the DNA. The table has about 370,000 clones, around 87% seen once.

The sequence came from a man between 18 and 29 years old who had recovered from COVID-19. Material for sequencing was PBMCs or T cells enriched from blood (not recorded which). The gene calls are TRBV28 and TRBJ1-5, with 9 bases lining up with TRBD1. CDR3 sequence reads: CASSHIPWGPRQGVNQPQHF. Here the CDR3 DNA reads TGTGCCAGCAGTCATATCCCCTGGGGACCGCGACAGGGGGTAAATCAGCCCCAGCATTTT.